The sequence of this T cell receptor (beta chain) was determined in a study of cytomegalovirus exposure and HLA in healthy donors. This clone has a handful of counts. Per germline, CDR1 GTSNPN and CDR2 SVGIG (reference sequence). This CDR3 spans 13 amino acids. Germline trimming cut 0 bases from V and 7 bases from J; bases unmatched to any gene: 3. PCR was performed using 60 Vbeta and 13 Jbeta primers. The protocol was immunoSEQ multiplex PCR, while the TCRdb copy is restricted to in-frame clones and leaves out a portion. Among approximately 120,000 clones, roughly a tenth were seen once, and the ten largest hold just over 4.5%.

The material sequenced was PBMCs. This TCR was sampled from a young woman in good health and CMV-seropositive. The rearrangement links TRBV30 to TRBJ2-5; 9 nucleotides match TRBD1. In DNA, the CDR3 is TGTGCCTGGAGTGTCTCGGGACAGGGGACCCAGTACTTC. Its translation is CAWSVSGQGTQYF.